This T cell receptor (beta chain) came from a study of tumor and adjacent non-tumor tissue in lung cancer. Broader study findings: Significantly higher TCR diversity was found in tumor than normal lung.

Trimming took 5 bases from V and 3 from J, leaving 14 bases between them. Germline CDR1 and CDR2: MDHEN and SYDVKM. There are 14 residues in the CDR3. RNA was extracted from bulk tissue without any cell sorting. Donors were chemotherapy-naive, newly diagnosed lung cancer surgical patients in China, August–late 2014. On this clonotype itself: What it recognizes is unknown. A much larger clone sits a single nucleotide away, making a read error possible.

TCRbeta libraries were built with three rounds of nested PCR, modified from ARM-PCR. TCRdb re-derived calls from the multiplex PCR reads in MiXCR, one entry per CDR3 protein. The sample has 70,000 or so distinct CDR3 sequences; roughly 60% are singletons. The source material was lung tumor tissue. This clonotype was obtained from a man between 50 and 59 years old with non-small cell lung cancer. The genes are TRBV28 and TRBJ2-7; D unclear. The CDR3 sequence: CASSTTLRNYEQYF. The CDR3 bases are TGTGCCAGCAGTACCACACTACGGAACTACGAGCAGTACTTC.